This entry lists 30 T cell receptor beta chains sequenced from one sample in a study of blood T cell repertoires in COVID-19 (dated by TCRdb to 2020 to 2022). Libraries were constructed by the immunoSEQ multiplex PCR assay. Not all clones reach the TCRdb copy of this immuneACCESS table, which keeps in-frame sequences only. Checked studies attribute under half of the gap to unresolved V genes and leave the rest unexplained. This sample lists approximately 13,000 clones; 73% were detected once. The ten largest clones capture 20% to 25% of the sample. Sequencing input: peripheral blood. These receptors originate from a boy between 2 and 10 years old with active or convalescent COVID-19.

The J gene is TRBJ2-5, the V gene TRBV7-9, with a weak D call TRBD1 (6 bases). V lost 0 bases to trimming and J lost 1 base, with 12 bases between them. This CDR3 contains 16 residues. Germline CDR1 is SEHNR and CDR2 is FQNEAQ (reference sequence). The CDR3 reads CASSLAGGPVQETQYF. The CDR3 DNA is TGTGCCAGCAGCTTAGCAGGGGGTCCGGTCCAAGAGACCCAGTACTTC.

The chain carries TRBV18 and TRBJ1-5; D might be TRBD1 (6 bases). The V end was cut by 6 bases, the J end by 7 bases, with 16 bases between. Germline CDR1 and CDR2: KGHSH and LQKENI. The CDR3 loop spans 14 amino acids. The CDR3 loop reads CASSGEQGGQPQHF. The CDR3 DNA is TGTGCCAGCTCGGGGGAACAGGGTGGACAGCCCCAGCATTTT. Full variable domain (missing parts from reference TRBV18 and TRBJ1-5): NAGVMQNPRHLVRRRGQEARLRCSPMKGHSHVYWYRQLPEEGLKFMVYLQKENIIDESGMPKERFSAEFPKEGPSILRIQQVVRGDSAAYFCASSGEQGGQPQHFGDGTRLSIL.

The CDR3 spells CASRFRDRVAAFF. The CDR3 DNA follows: TGTGCCAGCAGATTCCGGGACAGGGTTGCAGCTTTCTTT. The gene calls are TRBV2 and TRBJ1-1, with TRBD1 identical over 9 bases. The CDR3 runs to 13 residues. The germline V gene has CDR1 SNHLY and CDR2 FYNNEI. The trim removed 6 bases at V and 10 bases at J, leaving 9 bases unmatched.

This clone came up a few times. The gene calls are TRBV19 and TRBJ2-4; 7 nucleotides align to TRBD2. CDR1 and CDR2 (germline): LNHDA, SQIVND (reference sequence). Trimming cost V 4 bases and J 0 bases; bases outside gene matches: 9. The CDR3 spans 17 residues. The CDR3 coding sequence is TGTGCCAGTAGTACCCTTGAAGCGGGGCTAGCCAAAAACATTCAGTACTTC. Its translation is CASSTLEAGLAKNIQYF.

V usage is TRBV6-5 and J usage is TRBJ2-3; 14 bases agree with TRBD2. Germline V lookup: CDR1 MNHEY, CDR2 SVGAGI. The J segment lost 4 bases and the V segment lost 6 bases, leaving 3 bases of the junction unmatched. The CDR3 totals 15 residues. CDR3 amino acids: CASRRLAGGPDTQYF. CDR3 sequence (DNA): TGTGCCAGCAGACGACTAGCGGGAGGGCCAGATACGCAGTATTTT.

This chain links TRBV7-2 with TRBJ2-1; 7 nucleotides line up with TRBD1. Trimming at V came to 5 bases and at J to 9 bases, leaving 7 bases not matched to a gene. CDR3 length: 13 residues. CDR1 and CDR2 from the germline V gene are SGHTA and FQGNSA. The CDR3 nucleotides read TGTGCCAGCAGCCGGAACAGGGGTACTGAGCAGTTCTTC. This gives the protein CASSRNRGTEQFF.

The rearrangement joins TRBV7-2 to TRBJ2-4; TRBD2 is a possible D gene (5 bases). Germline V gene data show CDR1 as SGHTA and CDR2 as FQGNSA. The length of the CDR3 is 15 residues. Trimming pared 0 bases from V and 5 bases from J, leaving 11 bases between. This CDR3 reads CASSLAGAPQNIQYF. CDR3 coding DNA: TGTGCCAGCAGCTTAGCGGGAGCCCCCCAAAACATTCAGTACTTC.

The chain combines TRBV7-9 with TRBJ2-1; 15 nucleotides agree with TRBD2. From germline, CDR1 is SEHNR and CDR2 FQNEAQ (reference sequence). There are 17 residues in the CDR3. V was pared by 7 bases and J by 1 base, with 5 bases of the junction left unmatched. This CDR3 reads CASTAGLAGGSYNEQFF. Written as DNA, the CDR3 is TGTGCCAGCACCGCAGGACTAGCGGGAGGGTCCTACAATGAGCAGTTCTTC.

Remarks on this clone: An end of the junction differs from the germline gene, which may be a read error. The chain links TRBV7-7 to TRBJ1-1; 8 bases map to TRBD1. The length of the CDR3 is 15 residues. From germline, CDR1 is SSHAT and CDR2 FNYEAQ (reference sequence). In DNA, the CDR3 is TGTGCTAGCAGCTCGTCAGGGGGCGTGAGGACTGAAGCTTTCTTT. Protein product: CASSSSGGVRTEAFF.

The V gene is TRBV28, the J gene TRBJ2-7, with TRBD2 matching 14 bases. The CDR3 extends over 17 amino acids. CDR1 is MDHEN and CDR2 is SYDVKM in the germline V gene. With 1 base clipped from V and 2 bases from J, the junction kept 4 bases outside the gene matches. The CDR3 region has the DNA TGTGCCAGCAGTTTATTGTCGGGACTAGCGGGAGCCTACGAGCAGTACTTC. This translates into CASSLLSGLAGAYEQYF.

The chain is built from TRBV28 and TRBJ1-4, with D perhaps TRBD1 (6 bases). Germline values: CDR1 MDHEN, CDR2 SYDVKM. The V and J ends lost 6 bases and 8 bases respectively, with 16 bases between them. The CDR3 has 14 residues. The DNA of the CDR3 is TGTGCCAGCAGGTTCAGGGGATCCTACGAAAAACTGTTTTTT. Its translation: CASRFRGSYEKLFF.

The chain links TRBV2 to TRBJ1-5, with TRBD1 as a possible D gene (5 bases). There are 13 residues in the CDR3. Germline V gene lookup returns CDR1 SNHLY and CDR2 FYNNEI. Trimming removed 6 bases from V and 7 bases from J, with 13 bases in between. The CDR3: CASRRNRTQPQHF. Written as DNA, the CDR3 is TGTGCCAGCAGACGAAACAGGACGCAGCCCCAGCATTTT.

The chain recombines TRBV29-1 with TRBJ2-7; perhaps TRBD1 as D (6 bases). This CDR3 has 12 residues. CDR1 and CDR2 (germline): SQVTM, ANQGSEA. V lost 4 bases and J lost 3, with 10 bases in between. Written as DNA, the CDR3 is TGCAGCGTTGGTGAGGGGGACTACGAGCAGTACTTC. This codes for CSVGEGDYEQYF.

This clone turned up a few times. The V call is TRBV6-2 or TRBV6-3, the J call TRBJ2-7; the match to TRBD1 covers 7 bases. Trimming removed 4 bases from V and 4 bases from J; junction bases left unmatched: 7. The CDR3 totals 14 residues. Germline V gene lookup returns CDR1 MNHEY and CDR2 SVGEGT. Written as DNA, the CDR3 is TGTGCCAGCAGTTTGGGACAGCTACCTTACGAGCAGTACGTC. This gives the protein CASSLGQLPYEQYV.

V gene TRBV5-1 combines with J gene TRBJ1-4; 7 positions match TRBD1. This CDR3 region has 15 residues. Germline V gene lookup returns CDR1 SGHRS and CDR2 YFSETQ. The V segment lost 0 bases and the J segment 7 bases; nucleotides outside the gene matches: 6. CDR3 protein: CASSLAGGFSEKLFF. In DNA form, the CDR3 reads TGCGCCAGCAGCTTGGCAGGGGGTTTCAGTGAAAAACTGTTTTTT.

V and J are TRBV10-3 and TRBJ1-2; 7 nucleotides match TRBD1. This CDR3 is 13 amino acids long. The V gene's germline CDR1 is ENHRY and CDR2 SYGVKD. Trimming took 7 bases from V and 3 from J; bases not matched to a gene: 5. The CDR3 here is CAITFDRDYGYTF. DNA of the CDR3: TGTGCCATCACTTTCGACAGGGACTATGGCTACACCTTC.

This chain joins TRBV2 and TRBJ2-7, with D possibly being TRBD1 (6 bases). The CDR3 runs to 12 residues. V shed 6 bases and J shed 7 bases, with 13 bases lying between them. Per germline, CDR1 SNHLY and CDR2 FYNNEI. The CDR3 DNA follows: TGTGCCAGCAGAGTACAGGGCCTTGAGCAGTACTTC. Protein sequence: CASRVQGLEQYF.

This clone was recorded only once. The rearrangement joins TRBV4-3 to TRBJ2-3, with TRBD2 matching over 8 bases. The germline CDR1 and CDR2 sequences are LGHNA and YSLEER. V dropped 1 base and J dropped 0; count of bases not matched to a gene: 3. The CDR3 has 16 amino acids. CDR3 loop: CASSQGTSRSTDTQYF. CDR3 nucleotides: TGCGCCAGCAGCCAAGGGACTAGCCGGAGCACAGATACGCAGTATTTT.

This rearrangement joins TRBV18 to TRBJ2-6; D is undetermined. Germline CDR1 KGHSH, CDR2 LQKENI. Trimming left V 4 bases short and J 2 bases short, with 15 bases between. This CDR3 has 17 amino acids. The CDR3 spells CASSHPGGLPGANVLTF. CDR3 nucleotides: TGTGCCAGCTCACATCCCGGCGGCCTCCCTGGGGCCAACGTCCTGACTTTC.

The chain carries TRBV29-1 and TRBJ2-5, with 11 bases identical to TRBD1. The V gene end was trimmed by 6 bases and the J gene end by 4 bases; junction bases not matched to a gene: 13. CDR3 length equals 16 residues. CDR1 is SQVTM and CDR2 is ANQGSEA in the germline V gene. CDR3 loop: CSVTSSGTGGRETQYF. The CDR3 DNA follows: TGCAGCGTCACTAGCTCCGGGACAGGGGGTCGAGAGACCCAGTACTTC.

The chain combines TRBV5-4 with TRBJ2-5; TRBD2 might be the D (6 bases). V was shortened by 2 bases and J by 4 bases, with 12 bases between the two germline ends. CDR1 is SGHNT and CDR2 is YYREEE in the germline V gene (reference sequence). The CDR3 consists of 14 residues. CDR3 region: CASSFGAGRETQYF. The DNA of the CDR3 is TGTGCCAGCAGCTTCGGCGCGGGAAGAGAGACCCAGTACTTC.

This clone was detected only once. The CDR3 DNA reads TGTGCCAGCAGCCCCCTCCGGGGGGGACAAGAGACCCAGTACTTC. Translation gives CASSPLRGGQETQYF. The rearrangement links TRBV9 to TRBJ2-5; 8 nucleotides match TRBD2. The CDR3 has 15 amino acids. Germline V CDR1 and CDR2: SGDLS, YYNGEE. Losses at the gene ends were 4 bases for V and 2 bases for J; bases not matched to a gene: 7.

This chain links TRBV6-5 with TRBJ1-2; 9 positions match TRBD1. Losses at the gene ends were 6 bases for V and 7 bases for J; bases not matched to a gene: 6. From germline, CDR1 is MNHEY and CDR2 SVGAGI. This CDR3 region has 13 residues. Here the CDR3 reads CASSSDRGGGYTF. The DNA for the CDR3 is TGTGCCAGCAGCTCGGACAGGGGAGGTGGCTACACCTTC.

The chain employs TRBV27 and TRBJ1-1; weak D call: TRBD1 (6 bases). Trimming removed 2 bases from V and 1 base from J, with 8 bases in between. CDR3 length: 14 residues. Germline V lookup: CDR1 MNHEY, CDR2 SMNVEV (reference sequence). CDR3 nucleotide sequence: TGTGCCAGCAGTTTAAGGGACACGAACACTGAAGCTTTCTTT. Translation: CASSLRDTNTEAFF.

The chain uses TRBV27 and TRBJ2-1; a possible D gene is TRBD2 (6 bases). Germline CDR1 is MNHEY and CDR2 is SMNVEV (reference sequence). The CDR3 is 14 amino acids. The V and J ends lost 6 bases and 3 bases respectively, with 12 bases between them. CDR3 protein: CASSREAGYNEQFF. The DNA for the CDR3 is TGTGCCAGCAGCAGAGAAGCGGGCTACAATGAGCAGTTCTTC.

The chain links TRBV27 to TRBJ1-6; 8 bases line up with TRBD1. After removal of 5 bases from V and 10 bases from J, the junction contained 4 bases not matched to a gene. The CDR3 sequence is 13 residues long. CDR1 and CDR2 (germline): MNHEY, SMNVEV (reference sequence). CDR3 sequence (DNA): TGTGCCAGCAGTCGACAGGGGAAATCACCCCTCCACTTT. Translation: CASSRQGKSPLHF.

This rearrangement joins TRBV11-2 to TRBJ2-3, with 9 bases matching TRBD2. The V segment lost 5 bases and the J segment 0 bases; nucleotides outside the gene matches: 9. Germline CDR1 is SGHAT and CDR2 is FQNNGV. This CDR3 contains 17 residues. The DNA for the CDR3 is TGTGCCAGCAGCCCCCCCTCCGCGGGAGGGAGCACAGATACGCAGTATTTT. It translates to CASSPPSAGGSTDTQYF.

CDR3: CASSARAGGNQPQHF. The CDR3 DNA sequence: TGTGCCAGCAGCGCGAGAGCAGGGGGCAATCAGCCCCAGCATTTT. The chain combines TRBV2 with TRBJ1-5; D is possibly TRBD1 (6 bases). The CDR3 is 15 residues long. V lost 6 bases to trimming and J lost 2 bases, with 14 bases between them. From germline, CDR1 is SNHLY and CDR2 FYNNEI.

The chain is built from TRBV4-3 and TRBJ2-1, with 7 positions matching TRBD2. V trimming: 0 bases; J trimming: 10 bases; junction bases outside the gene matches: 12. Germline V lookup: CDR1 LGHNA, CDR2 YSLEER. This CDR3 has 16 residues. This CDR3 is CASSQDLRENRREQFF. The CDR3 nucleotides are TGCGCCAGCAGCCAAGATTTGCGGGAGAATCGAAGGGAGCAGTTCTTC.

This clone was recorded once. The chain recombines TRBV19 with TRBJ2-2; D might be TRBD2 (5 bases). Germline V gene data show CDR1 as LNHDA and CDR2 as SQIVND (reference sequence). The V gene lost 5 bases and the J gene lost 0 bases, with 13 bases spanning the gap. The CDR3 is 16 amino acids. The CDR3 protein is CASSFLWGANTGELFF. The CDR3 nucleotides read TGTGCCAGTAGTTTCTTGTGGGGAGCGAACACCGGGGAGCTGTTTTTT.